The present T cell receptor (beta chain) was sequenced within a study of blood T cell repertoires in COVID-19. Clones were read by immunoSEQ multiplex PCR, and TCRdb kept only the in-frame ones, dropping some. Seen here are 240,000 or so clones, more than 70% observed once, and the top ten hold more than 9%. The CDR3 is made up of 12 amino acids. Trimming took 1 base from V and 6 from J, leaving 7 bases between them. Germline CDR1 is LGHDT and CDR2 is YNNKEL (reference sequence). Sequenced input: peripheral blood. This sequence originates from a man at least 80 years old with acute or convalescent COVID-19. The V gene is TRBV3-1 (or the pseudogene TRBV3-2), the J gene TRBJ2-7; no definite D call. The CDR3 region has the DNA TGTGCCAGCAGCCAAGTGCAGGCCGAGCAGTACTTC. It translates to CASSQVQAEQYF.